This TCR beta chain was obtained from a study of blood T cell repertoires in COVID-19. On the study more broadly: COVID-19 samples from acute and convalescent phases originated in the United States, Italy and Spain. The cDNA or gDNA used as material had been derived from T cells, B-cell-depleted T cells, or PBMCs.

In the original processing: Amplified reference gene primers provided the basis for estimating nucleated cell counts. Profiling relied on immunoSEQ multiplex PCR, and the TCRdb table lists in-frame clones only, not all of them. D and trimming come from the DNA, and the V and J calls and clone size come from that table. This sample carries about 210,000 clones, under 85% of them seen once, and the ten largest clones take about 8.3%. Seattle researchers signed up patients amid active infection and tracked them longitudinally. Sequencing was done on a sample of peripheral blood. This clonotype was sampled from a woman older than 75 with COVID-19, enrolled during active disease.

Written as DNA, the CDR3 is TGTGCCAGCAGCTTAGCCTCGAGCTCCTACAATGAGCAGTTCTTC. This gives the protein CASSLASSSYNEQFF. The chain has TRBV7-2 and TRBJ2-1; D is undetermined. CDR1 SGHTA and CDR2 FQGNSA come from the germline V gene. The CDR3 is made up of 15 amino acids. Trimming removed 0 bases at V and 0 bases at J, with 6 bases between.